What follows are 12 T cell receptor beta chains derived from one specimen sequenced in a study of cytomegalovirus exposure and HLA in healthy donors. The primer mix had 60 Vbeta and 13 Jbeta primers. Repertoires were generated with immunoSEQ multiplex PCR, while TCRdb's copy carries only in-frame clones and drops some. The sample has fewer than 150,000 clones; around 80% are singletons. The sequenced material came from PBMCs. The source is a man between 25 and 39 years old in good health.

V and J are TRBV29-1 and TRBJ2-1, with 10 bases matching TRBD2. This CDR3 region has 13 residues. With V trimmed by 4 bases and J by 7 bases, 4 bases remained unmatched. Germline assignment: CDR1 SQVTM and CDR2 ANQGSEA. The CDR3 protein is CSVVASGSNEQFF. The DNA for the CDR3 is TGCAGCGTTGTAGCTAGCGGGAGTAATGAGCAGTTCTTC.

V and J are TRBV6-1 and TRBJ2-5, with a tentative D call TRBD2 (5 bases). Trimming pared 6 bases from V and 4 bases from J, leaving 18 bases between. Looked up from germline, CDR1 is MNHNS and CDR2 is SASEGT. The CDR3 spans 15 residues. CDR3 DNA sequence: TGTGCCAGCAGCCCAACTAGGGAGAGGGTAGAGACCCAGTACTTC. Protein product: CASSPTRERVETQYF.

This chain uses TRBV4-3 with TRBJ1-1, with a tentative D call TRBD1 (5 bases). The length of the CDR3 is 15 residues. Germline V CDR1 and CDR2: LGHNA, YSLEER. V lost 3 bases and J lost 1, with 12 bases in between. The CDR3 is CASSQGRISNTEAFF. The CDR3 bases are TGCGCCAGCAGCCAGGGGCGGATCTCGAACACTGAAGCTTTCTTT.

The CDR3: CASSPPGLAGQETQYF. In DNA form, the CDR3 reads TGTGCCAGCAGCCCACCGGGACTAGCGGGTCAAGAGACCCAGTACTTC. This chain joins TRBV7-2 and TRBJ2-5; 12 nucleotides line up with TRBD2. Per the germline V gene, CDR1 is SGHTA and CDR2 is FQGNSA. CDR3 length equals 16 residues. After removal of 5 bases from V and 2 bases from J, the junction contained 6 bases not matched to a gene.

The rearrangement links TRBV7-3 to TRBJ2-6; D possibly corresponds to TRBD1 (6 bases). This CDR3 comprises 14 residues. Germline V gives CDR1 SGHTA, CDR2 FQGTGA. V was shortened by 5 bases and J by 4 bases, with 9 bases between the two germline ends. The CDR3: CASSRQGGANVLTF. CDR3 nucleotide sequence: TGTGCCAGCAGCCGCCAGGGGGGGGCCAACGTCCTGACTTTC.

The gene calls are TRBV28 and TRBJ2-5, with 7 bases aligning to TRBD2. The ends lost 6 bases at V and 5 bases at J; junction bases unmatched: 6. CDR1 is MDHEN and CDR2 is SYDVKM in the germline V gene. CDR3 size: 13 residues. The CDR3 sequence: CASSLTSPETQYF. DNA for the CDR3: TGTGCCAGCAGCTTGACTAGCCCGGAGACCCAGTACTTC.

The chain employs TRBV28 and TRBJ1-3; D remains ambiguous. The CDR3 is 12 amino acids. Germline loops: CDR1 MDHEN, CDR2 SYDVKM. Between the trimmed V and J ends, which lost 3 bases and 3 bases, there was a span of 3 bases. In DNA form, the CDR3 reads TGTGCCAGCAGTTTCGGTGGAAACACCATATATTTT. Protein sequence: CASSFGGNTIYF. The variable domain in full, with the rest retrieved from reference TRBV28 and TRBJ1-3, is DVKVTQSSRYLVKRTGEKVFLECVQDMDHENMFWYRQDPGLGLRLIYFSYDVKMKEKGDIPEGYSVSREKKERFSLILESASTNQTSMYLCASSFGGNTIYFGEGSWLTVV.

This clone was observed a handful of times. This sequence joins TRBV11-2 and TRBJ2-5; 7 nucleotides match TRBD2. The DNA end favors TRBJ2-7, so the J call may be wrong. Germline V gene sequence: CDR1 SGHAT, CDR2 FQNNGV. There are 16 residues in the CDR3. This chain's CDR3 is CASSLAGGVGAYEQYF. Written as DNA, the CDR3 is TGTGCCAGCAGCTTAGCTGGGGGGGTAGGGGCCTACGAGCAGTACTTC.

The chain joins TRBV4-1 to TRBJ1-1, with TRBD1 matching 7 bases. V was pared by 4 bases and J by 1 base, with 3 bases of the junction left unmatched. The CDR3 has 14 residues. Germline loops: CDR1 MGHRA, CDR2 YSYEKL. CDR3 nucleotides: TGCGCCAGCAGCCTCGGGACAGCGAACACTGAAGCTTTCTTT. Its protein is CASSLGTANTEAFF.

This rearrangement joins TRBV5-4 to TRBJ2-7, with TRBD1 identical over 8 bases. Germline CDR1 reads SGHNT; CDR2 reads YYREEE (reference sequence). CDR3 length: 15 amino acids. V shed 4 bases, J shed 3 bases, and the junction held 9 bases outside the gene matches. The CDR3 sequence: CASSPRPDRGYEQYF. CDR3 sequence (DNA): TGTGCCAGCAGCCCCCGCCCCGACAGGGGCTACGAGCAGTACTTC.

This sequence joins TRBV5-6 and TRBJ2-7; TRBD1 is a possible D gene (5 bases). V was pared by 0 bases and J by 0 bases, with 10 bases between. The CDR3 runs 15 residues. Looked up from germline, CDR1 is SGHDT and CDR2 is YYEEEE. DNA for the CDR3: TGTGCCAGCAGCTTGGGGACACAAAGCTCCTACGAGCAGTACTTC. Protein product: CASSLGTQSSYEQYF. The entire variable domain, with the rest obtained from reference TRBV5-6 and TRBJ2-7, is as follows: DAGVTQSPTHLIKTRGQQVTLRCSPKSGHDTVSWYQQALGQGPQFIFQYYEEEERQRGNFPDRFSGHQFPNYSSELNVNALLLGDSALYLCASSLGTQSSYEQYFGPGTRLTVT.

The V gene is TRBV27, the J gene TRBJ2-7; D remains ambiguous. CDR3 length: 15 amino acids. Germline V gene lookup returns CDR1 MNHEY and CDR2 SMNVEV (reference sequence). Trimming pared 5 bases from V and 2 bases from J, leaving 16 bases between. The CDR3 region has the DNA TGTGCCAGCAGTCCCCTCACCGGGTTCCCCTACGAGCAGTACTTC. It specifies CASSPLTGFPYEQYF.